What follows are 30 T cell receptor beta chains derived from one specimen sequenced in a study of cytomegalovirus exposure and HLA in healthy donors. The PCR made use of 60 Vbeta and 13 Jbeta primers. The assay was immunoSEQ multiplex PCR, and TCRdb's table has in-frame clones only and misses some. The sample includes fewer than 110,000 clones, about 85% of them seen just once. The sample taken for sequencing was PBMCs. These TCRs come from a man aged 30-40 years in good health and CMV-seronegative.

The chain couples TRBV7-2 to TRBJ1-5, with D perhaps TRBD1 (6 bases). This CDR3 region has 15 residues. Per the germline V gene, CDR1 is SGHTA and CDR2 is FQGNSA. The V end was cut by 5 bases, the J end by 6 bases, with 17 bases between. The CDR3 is CASSPAHRVGQPQHF. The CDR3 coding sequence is TGTGCCAGCAGCCCCGCGCACAGGGTCGGTCAGCCCCAGCATTTT.

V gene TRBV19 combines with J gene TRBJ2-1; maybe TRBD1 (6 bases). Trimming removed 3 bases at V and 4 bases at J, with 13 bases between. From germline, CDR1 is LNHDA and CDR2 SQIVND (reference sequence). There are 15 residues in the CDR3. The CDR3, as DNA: TGTGCCAGTAGTATCGAGCCAGGGACATACAATGAGCAGTTCTTC. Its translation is CASSIEPGTYNEQFF. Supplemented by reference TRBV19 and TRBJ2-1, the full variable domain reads DGGITQSPKYLFRKEGQNVTLSCEQNLNHDAMYWYRQDPGQGLRLIYYSQIVNDFQKGDIAEGYSVSREKKESFPLTVTSAQKNPTAFYLCASSIEPGTYNEQFFGPGTRLTVL.

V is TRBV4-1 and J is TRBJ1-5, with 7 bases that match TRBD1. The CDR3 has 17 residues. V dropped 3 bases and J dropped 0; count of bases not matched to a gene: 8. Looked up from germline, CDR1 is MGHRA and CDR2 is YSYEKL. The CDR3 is CASSQDRDSYSNQPQHF. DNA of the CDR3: TGCGCCAGCAGCCAGGACCGGGACAGCTATAGCAATCAGCCCCAGCATTTT.

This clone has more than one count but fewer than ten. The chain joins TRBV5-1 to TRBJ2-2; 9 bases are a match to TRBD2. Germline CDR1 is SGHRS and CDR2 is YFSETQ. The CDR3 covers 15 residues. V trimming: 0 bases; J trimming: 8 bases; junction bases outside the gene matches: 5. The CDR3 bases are TGCGCCAGCAGCTTGGCTGCGGGAGGGCCTGGGGAGCTGTTTTTT. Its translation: CASSLAAGGPGELFF. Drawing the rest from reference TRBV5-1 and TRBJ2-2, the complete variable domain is KAGVTQTPRYLIKTRGQQVTLSCSPISGHRSVSWYQQTPGQGLQFLFEYFSETQRNKGNFPGRFSGRQFSNSRSEMNVSTLELGDSALYLCASSLAAGGPGELFFGEGSRLTVL.

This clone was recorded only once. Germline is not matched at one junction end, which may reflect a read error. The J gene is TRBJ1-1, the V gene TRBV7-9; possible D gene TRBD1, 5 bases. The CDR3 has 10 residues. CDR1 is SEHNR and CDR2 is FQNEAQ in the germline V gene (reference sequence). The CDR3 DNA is TGTGCCAGCAGCTTAGAGGGGACTTCCTTT. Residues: CASSLEGTSF.

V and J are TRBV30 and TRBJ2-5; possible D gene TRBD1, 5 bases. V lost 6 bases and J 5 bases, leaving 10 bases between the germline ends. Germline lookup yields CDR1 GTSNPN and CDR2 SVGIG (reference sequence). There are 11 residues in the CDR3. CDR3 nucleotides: TGTGCCTGCCAGGGATGGGAGACCCAGTACTTC. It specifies CACQGWETQYF. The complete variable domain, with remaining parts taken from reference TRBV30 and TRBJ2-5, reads SQTIHQWPATLVQPVGSPLSLECTVEGTSNPNLYWYRQAAGRGLQLLFYSVGIGQISSEVPQNLSASRPQDRQFILSSKKLLLSDSGFYLCACQGWETQYFGPGTRLLVL.

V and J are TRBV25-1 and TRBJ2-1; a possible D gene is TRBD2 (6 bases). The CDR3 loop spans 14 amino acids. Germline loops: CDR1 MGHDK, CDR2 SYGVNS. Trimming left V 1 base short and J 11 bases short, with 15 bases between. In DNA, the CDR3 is TGTGCCAGCAGTGAATGGGGGACTTCGCGCAAGCAGTTCTTC. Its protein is CASSEWGTSRKQFF.

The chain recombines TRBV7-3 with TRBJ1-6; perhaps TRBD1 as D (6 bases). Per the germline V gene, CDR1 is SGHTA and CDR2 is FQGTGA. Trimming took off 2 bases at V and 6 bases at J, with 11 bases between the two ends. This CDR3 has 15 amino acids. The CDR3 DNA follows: TGTGCCAGCAGCTTAGTTGGACAGCCTAATTCACCCCTCCACTTT. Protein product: CASSLVGQPNSPLHF.

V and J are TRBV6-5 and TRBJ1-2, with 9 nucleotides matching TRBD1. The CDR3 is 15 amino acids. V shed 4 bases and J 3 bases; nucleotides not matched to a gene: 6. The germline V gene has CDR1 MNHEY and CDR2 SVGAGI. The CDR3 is CASSSRQGGDYGYTF. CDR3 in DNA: TGTGCCAGCAGTTCTCGACAGGGGGGAGACTATGGCTACACCTTC.

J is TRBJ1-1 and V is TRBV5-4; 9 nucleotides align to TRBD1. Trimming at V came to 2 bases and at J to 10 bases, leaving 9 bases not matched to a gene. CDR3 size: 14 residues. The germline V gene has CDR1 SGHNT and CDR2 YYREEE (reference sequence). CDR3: CASSFDRQGGRAFF. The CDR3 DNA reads TGTGCCAGCAGCTTTGACAGACAGGGGGGGCGAGCTTTCTTT. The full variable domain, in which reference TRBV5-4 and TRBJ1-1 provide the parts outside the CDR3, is ETGVTQSPTHLIKTRGQQVTLRCSSQSGHNTVSWYQQALGQGPQFIFQYYREEENGRGNFPPRFSGLQFPNYSSELNVNALELDDSALYLCASSFDRQGGRAFFGQGTRLTVV.

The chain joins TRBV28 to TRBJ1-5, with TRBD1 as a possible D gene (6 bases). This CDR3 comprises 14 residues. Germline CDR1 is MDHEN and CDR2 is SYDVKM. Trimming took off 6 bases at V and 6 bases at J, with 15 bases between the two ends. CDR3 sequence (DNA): TGTGCCAGCAGCCAATGGACAGTCTCTCAGCCCCAGCATTTT. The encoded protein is CASSQWTVSQPQHF.

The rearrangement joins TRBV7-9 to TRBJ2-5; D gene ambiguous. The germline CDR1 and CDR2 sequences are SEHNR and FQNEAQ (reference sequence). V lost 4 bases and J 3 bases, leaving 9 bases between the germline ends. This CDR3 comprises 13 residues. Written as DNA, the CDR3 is TGTGCCAGCAGCTCCTTAGGAGAAGAGACCCAGTACTTC. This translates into CASSSLGEETQYF.

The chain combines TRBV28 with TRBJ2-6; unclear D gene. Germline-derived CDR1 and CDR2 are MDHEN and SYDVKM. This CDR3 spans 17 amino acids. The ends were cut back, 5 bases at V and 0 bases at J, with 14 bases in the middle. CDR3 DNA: TGTGCCAGCAGTCCCCCGTTCCACAGCTCTGGGGCCAACGTCCTGACTTTC. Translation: CASSPPFHSSGANVLTF.

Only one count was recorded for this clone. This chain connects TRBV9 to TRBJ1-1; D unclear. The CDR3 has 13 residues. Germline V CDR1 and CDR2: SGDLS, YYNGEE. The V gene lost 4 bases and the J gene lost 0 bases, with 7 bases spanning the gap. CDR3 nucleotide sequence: TGTGCCAGCAGCTGGGCAGTGAACACTGAAGCTTTCTTT. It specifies CASSWAVNTEAFF.

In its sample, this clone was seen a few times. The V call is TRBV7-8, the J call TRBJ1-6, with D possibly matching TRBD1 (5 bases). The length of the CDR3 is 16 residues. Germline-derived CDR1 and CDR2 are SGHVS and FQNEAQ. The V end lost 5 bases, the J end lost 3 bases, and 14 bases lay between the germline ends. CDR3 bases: TGTGCCAGCAGCCCAGCGGAGGGGTTCTATAATTCACCCCTCCACTTT. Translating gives CASSPAEGFYNSPLHF. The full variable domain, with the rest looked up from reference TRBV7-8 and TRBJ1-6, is GAGVSQSPRYKVAKRGQDVALRCDPISGHVSLFWYQQALGQGPEFLTYFQNEAQLDKSGLPSDRFFAERPEGSVSTLKIQRTQQEDSAVYLCASSPAEGFYNSPLHFGNGTRLTVT.

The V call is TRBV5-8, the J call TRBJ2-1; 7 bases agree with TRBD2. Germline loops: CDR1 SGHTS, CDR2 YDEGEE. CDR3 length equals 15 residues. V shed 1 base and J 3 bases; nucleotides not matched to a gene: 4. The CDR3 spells CASSLPGDYYNEQFF. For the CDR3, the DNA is TGTGCCAGCAGCTTGCCGGGGGACTACTACAATGAGCAGTTCTTC.

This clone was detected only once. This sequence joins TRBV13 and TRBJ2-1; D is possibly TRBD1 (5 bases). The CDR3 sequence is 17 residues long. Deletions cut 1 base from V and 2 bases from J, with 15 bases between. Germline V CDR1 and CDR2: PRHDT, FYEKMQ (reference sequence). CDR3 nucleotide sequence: TGTGCCAGCAGCTTAGTCGGACATCCTACCCCCTACAATGAGCAGTTCTTC. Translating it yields CASSLVGHPTPYNEQFF.

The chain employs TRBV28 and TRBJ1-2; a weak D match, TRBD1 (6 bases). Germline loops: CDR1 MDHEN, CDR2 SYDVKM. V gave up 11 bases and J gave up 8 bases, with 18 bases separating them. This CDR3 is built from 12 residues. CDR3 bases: TGTGCCGCAGCCCGGCAGGGGAGAGGCTACACCTTC. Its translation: CAAARQGRGYTF.

The CDR3 protein is CASSPPGQPMNTEAFF. As DNA, the CDR3 is TGTGCCAGCTCACCACCGGGACAGCCTATGAACACTGAAGCTTTCTTT. This chain joins TRBV18 and TRBJ1-1; 7 nucleotides match TRBD1. V lost 0 bases, J lost 0 bases, and 4 bases stayed unmatched. CDR1 and CDR2 from the germline V gene are KGHSH and LQKENI. This CDR3 has 16 residues.

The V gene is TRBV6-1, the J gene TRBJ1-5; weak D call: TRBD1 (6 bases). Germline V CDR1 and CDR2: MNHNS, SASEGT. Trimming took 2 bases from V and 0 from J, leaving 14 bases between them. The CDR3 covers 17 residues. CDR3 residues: CASSESAGVYSNQPQHF. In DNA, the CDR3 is TGTGCCAGCAGTGAATCGGCAGGGGTATATAGCAATCAGCCCCAGCATTTT.

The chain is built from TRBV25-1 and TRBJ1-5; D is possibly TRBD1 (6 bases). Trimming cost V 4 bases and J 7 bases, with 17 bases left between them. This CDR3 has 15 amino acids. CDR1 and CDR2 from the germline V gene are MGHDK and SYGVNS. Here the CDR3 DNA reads TGTGCCAGCAGTGCAAACGGGGGGGCGCGACAGCCCCAGCATTTT. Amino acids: CASSANGGARQPQHF.

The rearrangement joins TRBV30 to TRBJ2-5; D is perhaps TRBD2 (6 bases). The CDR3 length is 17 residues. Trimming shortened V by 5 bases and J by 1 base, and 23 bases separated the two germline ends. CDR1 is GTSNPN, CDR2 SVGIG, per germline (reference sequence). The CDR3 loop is CAWGRGWQKSGQETQYF. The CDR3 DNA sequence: TGTGCCTGGGGACGGGGGTGGCAGAAAAGCGGCCAAGAGACCCAGTACTTC. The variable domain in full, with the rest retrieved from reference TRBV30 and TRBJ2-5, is SQTIHQWPATLVQPVGSPLSLECTVEGTSNPNLYWYRQAAGRGLQLLFYSVGIGQISSEVPQNLSASRPQDRQFILSSKKLLLSDSGFYLCAWGRGWQKSGQETQYFGPGTRLLVL.

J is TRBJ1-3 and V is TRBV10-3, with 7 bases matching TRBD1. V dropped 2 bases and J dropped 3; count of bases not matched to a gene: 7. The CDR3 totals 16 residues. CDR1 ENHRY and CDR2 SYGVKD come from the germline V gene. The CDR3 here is CAISETDRTIGNTIYF. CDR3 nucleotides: TGTGCCATCAGTGAGACGGACAGGACGATTGGAAACACCATATATTTT.

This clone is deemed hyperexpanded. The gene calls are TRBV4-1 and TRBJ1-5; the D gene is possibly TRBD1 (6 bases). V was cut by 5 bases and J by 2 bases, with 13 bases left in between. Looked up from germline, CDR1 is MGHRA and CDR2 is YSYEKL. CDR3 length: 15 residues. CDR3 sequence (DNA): TGCGCCAGCAGCTCGCAGGGGTTAGGCAATCAGCCCCAGCATTTT. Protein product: CASSSQGLGNQPQHF.

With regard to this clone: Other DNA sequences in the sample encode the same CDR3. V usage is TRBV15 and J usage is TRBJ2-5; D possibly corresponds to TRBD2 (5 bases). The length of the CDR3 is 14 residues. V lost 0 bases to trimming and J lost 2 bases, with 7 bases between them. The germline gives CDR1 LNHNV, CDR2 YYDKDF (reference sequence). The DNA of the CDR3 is TGTGCCACCAGCAGAGATTCGGGGCAAGAGACCCAGTACTTC. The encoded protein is CATSRDSGQETQYF.

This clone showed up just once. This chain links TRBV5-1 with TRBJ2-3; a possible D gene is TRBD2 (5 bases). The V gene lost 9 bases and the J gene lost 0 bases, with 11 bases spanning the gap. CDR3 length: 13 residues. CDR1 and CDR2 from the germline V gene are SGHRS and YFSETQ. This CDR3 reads CATRTFSTDTQYF. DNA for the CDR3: TGCGCCACCAGGACTTTTAGCACAGATACGCAGTATTTT.

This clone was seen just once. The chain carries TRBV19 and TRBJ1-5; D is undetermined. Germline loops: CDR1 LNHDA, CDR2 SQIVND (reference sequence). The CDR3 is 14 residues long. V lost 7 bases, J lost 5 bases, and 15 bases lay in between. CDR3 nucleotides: TGTGCCAGTACTTCCCCTGAGGGAGATCAGCCCCAGCATTTT. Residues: CASTSPEGDQPQHF.

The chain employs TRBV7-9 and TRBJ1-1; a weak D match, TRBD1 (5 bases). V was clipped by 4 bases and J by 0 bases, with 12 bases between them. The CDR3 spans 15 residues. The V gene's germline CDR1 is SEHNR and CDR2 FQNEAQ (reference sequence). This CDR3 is CASSSELGLNTEAFF. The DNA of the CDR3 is TGTGCCAGCAGCTCCGAGTTGGGGCTGAACACTGAAGCTTTCTTT.

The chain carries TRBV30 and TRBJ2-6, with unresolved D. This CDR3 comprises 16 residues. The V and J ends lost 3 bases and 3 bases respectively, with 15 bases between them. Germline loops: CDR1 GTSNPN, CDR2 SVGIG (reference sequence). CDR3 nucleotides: TGTGCCTGGAGGAGTGCCCCCCTCGGTGGGGCCAACGTCCTGACTTTC. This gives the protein CAWRSAPLGGANVLTF.

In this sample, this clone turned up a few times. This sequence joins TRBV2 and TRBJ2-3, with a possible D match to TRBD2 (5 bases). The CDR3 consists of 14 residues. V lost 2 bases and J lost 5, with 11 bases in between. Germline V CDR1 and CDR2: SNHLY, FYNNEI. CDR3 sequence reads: CASSESTRLDTQYF. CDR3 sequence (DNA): TGTGCCAGCAGTGAATCTACTAGACTAGATACGCAGTATTTT.